The 18 T cell receptor beta chains reported below all come from one sample, sequenced in a study of somatic mutations in cytotoxic T cells in rheumatoid arthritis. TCRdb keeps only in-frame clones here, not all; method: immunoSEQ multiplex PCR. The sample holds some 20,000 clones; under 85% are singletons and the top ten take approximately 15%. The specimen sequenced was CD8+ T cells sorted from blood. The receptor source for this set is an adult with rheumatoid arthritis.

V and J are TRBV5-5 and TRBJ2-7; D assignment may be TRBD1 or TRBD2 (6 bases each). The V and J ends lost 4 bases and 5 bases respectively, with 16 bases between them. The V gene's germline CDR1 is SGHKS and CDR2 YYEKEE (reference sequence). This CDR3 has 14 amino acids. As DNA, the CDR3 is TGTGCCAGCAGCCTGGGGGGCCCCCCCAACGAGCAGTACGTC. This translates into CASSLGGPPNEQYV.

The chain recombines TRBV5-4 with TRBJ1-1, with TRBD1 as a possible D gene (6 bases). Trimming shortened V by 3 bases and J by 8 bases, and 14 bases separated the two germline ends. The CDR3 totals 13 residues. CDR1 and CDR2 from the germline V gene are SGHNT and YYREEE (reference sequence). The CDR3 region is CASSWSGEVEAFF. CDR3 in DNA: TGTGCCAGCAGCTGGTCAGGGGAGGTGGAAGCTTTCTTT.

This clone showed up just a few times. This chain links TRBV7-9 with TRBJ1-4, with a weak D call TRBD1 (6 bases). V was pared by 5 bases and J by 2 bases, with 15 bases between. The CDR3 length is 16 residues. The germline CDR1 and CDR2 sequences are SEHNR and FQNEAQ (reference sequence). This CDR3 is CASSPQGMGTNEKLFF. The CDR3 nucleotides read TGTGCCAGCAGCCCACAGGGAATGGGGACTAATGAAAAACTGTTTTTT.

The J gene is TRBJ1-2, the V gene TRBV10-3, with D possibly TRBD1 on 5 matching bases. Trimming removed 0 bases from V and 4 bases from J, with 15 bases in between. The CDR3 loop spans 16 amino acids. Germline lookup yields CDR1 ENHRY and CDR2 SYGVKD. The CDR3 region has the DNA TGTGCCATCAGTGAGTCGAGGGGAGGGGCAGGCTATGGCTACACCTTC. Translating it yields CAISESRGGAGYGYTF.

J is TRBJ2-2 and V is TRBV28; 10 bases align to TRBD2. V dropped 5 bases and J dropped 5; count of bases not matched to a gene: 14. The CDR3 consists of 18 residues. Germline V gene data show CDR1 as MDHEN and CDR2 as SYDVKM. CDR3 DNA sequence: TGTGCCAGCAGTCTACTCACTAGCGGGGTGTCAGGGACCGGGGAGCTGTTTTTT. This sequence encodes CASSLLTSGVSGTGELFF.

The CDR3 region is CASSLDRSQETQYF. The CDR3 DNA reads TGTGCCAGCAGCCTGGACAGGTCTCAAGAGACCCAGTACTTC. V gene TRBV6-1 combines with J gene TRBJ2-5, with TRBD1 matching over 7 bases. CDR1 is MNHNS and CDR2 is SASEGT in the germline V gene. CDR3 length: 14 residues. V was pared by 6 bases and J by 2 bases, with 6 bases of the junction left unmatched.

In this sample, this clone turned up once. This sequence joins TRBV19 and TRBJ1-2; D unclear. Germline V gene sequence: CDR1 LNHDA, CDR2 SQIVND (reference sequence). The CDR3 runs to 15 residues. Trimming removed 5 bases from V and 3 bases from J, with 16 bases in between. Here the CDR3 DNA reads TGTGCCAGTAGTCTGAACCCAAGGGTAGACTATGGCTACACCTTC. Translated: CASSLNPRVDYGYTF. Combining the CDR3 with reference TRBV19 and TRBJ1-2 gives the whole variable domain DGGITQSPKYLFRKEGQNVTLSCEQNLNHDAMYWYRQDPGQGLRLIYYSQIVNDFQKGDIAEGYSVSREKKESFPLTVTSAQKNPTAFYLCASSLNPRVDYGYTFGSGTRLTVV.

The V gene is TRBV7-8, the J gene TRBJ2-1; unclear D gene. The CDR3 covers 12 residues. Germline V lookup: CDR1 SGHVS, CDR2 FQNEAQ. The germline V and J ends were trimmed by 5 bases and 2 bases, with 4 bases remaining between them. CDR3 sequence (DNA): TGTGCCAGCAGCGCCACCTACAATGAGCAGTTCTTC. As protein: CASSATYNEQFF. Based on the CDR3 plus reference TRBV7-8 and TRBJ2-1, the full variable domain is GAGVSQSPRYKVAKRGQDVALRCDPISGHVSLFWYQQALGQGPEFLTYFQNEAQLDKSGLPSDRFFAERPEGSVSTLKIQRTQQEDSAVYLCASSATYNEQFFGPGTRLTVL.

The genes are TRBV15 and TRBJ1-1, with D tentatively TRBD1 (6 bases). Germline CDR1 reads LNHNV; CDR2 reads YYDKDF (reference sequence). The CDR3 spans 15 residues. V was shortened by 5 bases and J by 2 bases, with 15 bases between the two germline ends. As DNA, the CDR3 is TGTGCCACCAGCGTAATTCCGACAGGAAACACTGAAGCTTTCTTT. It is translated as CATSVIPTGNTEAFF. Full variable domain (missing parts from reference TRBV15 and TRBJ1-1): DAMVIQNPRYQVTQFGKPVTLSCSQTLNHNVMYWYQQKSSQAPKLLFHYYDKDFNNEADTPDNFQSRRPNTSFCFLDIRSPGLGDTAMYLCATSVIPTGNTEAFFGQGTRLTVV.

The chain links TRBV6-5 to TRBJ1-5; D call uncertain. Trimming took off 0 bases at V and 6 bases at J, with 9 bases between the two ends. CDR3 length: 14 residues. The germline CDR1 and CDR2 sequences are MNHEY and SVGAGI. The CDR3 protein is CASSYSSWAQPQHF. CDR3 nucleotides: TGTGCCAGCAGTTACTCGAGCTGGGCTCAGCCCCAGCATTTT.

V is TRBV14 and J is TRBJ1-2; D gene ambiguous. The CDR3 has 16 amino acids. Germline-derived CDR1 and CDR2 are SGHDN and FVKESK. The V end lost 5 bases, the J end lost 3 bases, and 19 bases lay between the germline ends. This CDR3 is CASSYFKRGFDYGYTF. CDR3 nucleotide sequence: TGTGCCAGCAGCTACTTCAAAAGAGGGTTTGACTATGGCTACACCTTC. The full variable domain, completed using reference TRBV14 and TRBJ1-2, is EAGVTQFPSHSVIEKGQTVTLRCDPISGHDNLYWYRRVMGKEIKFLLHFVKESKQDESGMPNNRFLAERTGGTYSTLKVQPAELEDSGVYFCASSYFKRGFDYGYTFGSGTRLTVV.

This chain uses TRBV6-6 with TRBJ2-2; possible D gene TRBD2, 7 bases. The CDR3 totals 14 residues. The germline V and J ends were trimmed by 6 bases and 6 bases, with 14 bases remaining between them. Germline CDR1 reads MNHNY; CDR2 reads SVGAGI (reference sequence). The CDR3 reads CASRERGGPGELFF. CDR3 DNA sequence: TGTGCCAGCAGGGAAAGGGGGGGCCCCGGGGAGCTGTTTTTT.

V and J are TRBV7-8 and TRBJ2-7; possible D gene TRBD1, 6 bases. The V end lost 0 bases, the J end lost 3 bases, and 9 bases lay between the germline ends. The V gene's germline CDR1 is SGHVS and CDR2 FQNEAQ. CDR3 length: 14 amino acids. The CDR3 reads CASSLATTGYEQYF. CDR3 sequence (DNA): TGTGCCAGCAGCTTAGCGACGACAGGCTACGAGCAGTACTTC.

The rearrangement joins TRBV4-2 to TRBJ2-7, with D possibly being TRBD1 or TRBD2 (5 bases each). In germline, CDR1 is LGHNA, CDR2 YNFKEQ. This CDR3 is built from 14 residues. V was pared by 0 bases and J by 4 bases, with 10 bases between. The CDR3 here is CASSQEFGGYEQYV. The CDR3 DNA reads TGTGCCAGCAGCCAAGAGTTTGGGGGATACGAGCAGTACGTC.

Points on this clone: The sample carries other DNA sequences with the same CDR3. This chain links TRBV7-9 with TRBJ2-3, with D perhaps given as TRBD1 or TRBD2 (5 bases each). V lost 1 base and J lost 1, with 6 bases in between. This CDR3 has 14 amino acids. CDR1 is SEHNR and CDR2 is FQNEAQ in the germline V gene (reference sequence). CDR3 coding DNA: TGTGCCAGCAGCTTAGGGGGACGCACAGATACGCAGTATTTT. This codes for CASSLGGRTDTQYF.

This chain links TRBV9 with TRBJ1-2; tentatively, D is TRBD1 (6 bases). Trimming left V 3 bases short and J 5 bases short, with 17 bases between. Germline lookup yields CDR1 SGDLS and CDR2 YYNGEE. The CDR3 runs 15 residues. As DNA, the CDR3 is TGTGCCAGCAGCGCGGAGGGGGGGGGAGCGTATGGCTACACCTTC. This sequence encodes CASSAEGGGAYGYTF.

The chain is built from TRBV10-2 and TRBJ2-3; D not certain. With 6 bases removed from V and 4 bases from J, the gap between germline ends came to 20 bases. CDR1 and CDR2 (germline): WSHSY, SAAADI. The CDR3 covers 16 residues. CDR3 nucleotide sequence: TGCGCCAGCAGCTTCCCTCCGGACCTTCGTGCAGATACGCAGTATTTT. Its translation: CASSFPPDLRADTQYF.

The chain links TRBV7-2 to TRBJ1-2; tentatively, D is TRBD1 (5 bases). Germline CDR1 and CDR2: SGHTA and FQGNSA. CDR3 length: 15 amino acids. V shed 5 bases and J shed 8 bases, with 21 bases lying between them. The CDR3 DNA is TGTGCCAGCAGCCCCCGGAGGTGGGACCCAAACGGCTACACCTTC. This sequence encodes CASSPRRWDPNGYTF. Full variable domain (rest looked up from reference TRBV7-2 and TRBJ1-2): GAGVSQSPSNKVTEKGKDVELRCDPISGHTALYWYRQSLGQGLEFLIYFQGNSAPDKSGLPSDRFSAERTGGSVSTLTIQRTQQEDSAVYLCASSPRRWDPNGYTFGSGTRLTVV.